This record looks at one T cell receptor beta chain sequence and its context. Only in-frame clones appear in the TCRdb table, and some are missing; sequencing was by immunoSEQ multiplex PCR. Of fewer than 120,000 clones in the sample, around 76% were seen once. Per the germline V gene, CDR1 is MNHEY and CDR2 is SVGEGT. V was pared by 0 bases and J by 5 bases, with 14 bases of the junction left unmatched. The CDR3 totals 18 residues. This entry is derived from a study of blood T cell repertoires in COVID-19. The TCR originated in a woman aged 80 or over with acute or convalescent COVID-19. The sequencing input was peripheral blood. The gene calls are TRBV6-2 or TRBV6-3 and TRBJ2-5, with 8 bases that match TRBD2. The CDR3 reads CASSYSTSRSGRRETQYF. Written as DNA, the CDR3 is TGTGCCAGCAGTTACTCGACCAGCCGCAGCGGGAGAAGGGAGACCCAGTACTTC.